This passage covers 20 T cell receptor beta chains from one sample sequenced in a study of T cell responses to AZD1222 COVID-19 vaccine. The protocol was immunoSEQ multiplex PCR, while the TCRdb copy is restricted to in-frame clones and leaves out a portion. The sample shows 130,000 or so clones, around nine tenths of them seen only once. The specimen was peripheral blood, collected on day 0 of AZD1222 vaccination. The receptor set was obtained from an adult in good health.

This rearrangement joins TRBV12-3 or TRBV12-4 to TRBJ1-2; the match to TRBD1 covers 8 bases. V was pared by 7 bases and J by 6 bases, with 7 bases of the junction left unmatched. The CDR3 loop spans 13 amino acids. The CDR3 nucleotides read TGTGCCAGCACCCCGGACAGGGTACATGGCTACACCTTC. Amino acids: CASTPDRVHGYTF.

The chain has TRBV6-5 and TRBJ1-1; D perhaps matches TRBD1 (5 bases). Germline V lookup: CDR1 MNHEY, CDR2 SVGAGI. The CDR3 spans 13 residues. The germline V and J ends were trimmed by 0 bases and 8 bases, with 10 bases remaining between them. As DNA, the CDR3 is TGTGCCAGCAGTTACTCGGGGGGTAAGGAAGCTTTCTTT. Protein product: CASSYSGGKEAFF.

The rearrangement links TRBV5-1 to TRBJ2-1, with 11 bases lining up with TRBD2. V shed 2 bases and J 7 bases; nucleotides not matched to a gene: 8. The CDR3 has 16 amino acids. Per germline, CDR1 SGHRS and CDR2 YFSETQ. The CDR3 loop is CASSFLLAGGLNEQFF. The CDR3 DNA follows: TGCGCCAGCAGCTTCCTCCTAGCGGGGGGCCTAAATGAGCAGTTCTTC.

The V call is TRBV30, the J call TRBJ1-1, with 11 bases fitting TRBD1. Germline values: CDR1 GTSNPN, CDR2 SVGIG (reference sequence). The V segment lost 5 bases and the J segment 3 bases; nucleotides outside the gene matches: 8. The CDR3 length is 15 residues. The CDR3 sequence is CAWDTGQGVDTEAFF. CDR3 bases: TGTGCCTGGGATACGGGACAGGGGGTAGACACTGAAGCTTTCTTT.

The V gene is TRBV18, the J gene TRBJ1-4; D perhaps matches TRBD1 (5 bases). The CDR3 is made up of 15 amino acids. V lost 2 bases, J lost 5 bases, and 12 bases lay in between. The germline V gene encodes CDR1 KGHSH and CDR2 LQKENI. The DNA for the CDR3 is TGTGCCAGCTCACCATCGGGACGCCGAAATGAAAAACTGTTTTTT. Translated: CASSPSGRRNEKLFF.

CDR3 in amino acids: CASSFSEGSTGELFF. As DNA, the CDR3 is TGTGCCAGCAGCTTCTCCGAGGGGTCCACCGGGGAGCTGTTTTTT. The chain couples TRBV7-7 to TRBJ2-2, with D perhaps assigned TRBD1 or TRBD2 (5 bases each). CDR1 is SSHAT, CDR2 FNYEAQ, per germline (reference sequence). Trimming took 3 bases from V and 4 from J, leaving 12 bases between them. The CDR3 loop spans 15 amino acids.

V gene TRBV7-9 combines with J gene TRBJ1-1, with D maybe TRBD1 (6 bases). Deletions cut 7 bases from V and 3 bases from J, with 12 bases between. Germline-derived CDR1 and CDR2 are SEHNR and FQNEAQ (reference sequence). This CDR3 has 13 amino acids. The CDR3 DNA is TGTGCCAGCACAACAGGGAGTGACACTGAAGCTTTCTTT. Protein product: CASTTGSDTEAFF.

V gene TRBV5-4 combines with J gene TRBJ2-5, with 7 nucleotides matching TRBD1. The germline CDR1 and CDR2 sequences are SGHNT and YYREEE (reference sequence). V was pared by 4 bases and J by 1 base, with 10 bases of the junction left unmatched. The CDR3 is 16 amino acids. The CDR3 region is CASSPSSDRSQETQYF. DNA of the CDR3: TGTGCCAGCAGCCCCAGCTCGGACAGGAGCCAAGAGACCCAGTACTTC. Full variable domain (outside the CDR3, taken from reference TRBV5-4 and TRBJ2-5): ETGVTQSPTHLIKTRGQQVTLRCSSQSGHNTVSWYQQALGQGPQFIFQYYREEENGRGNFPPRFSGLQFPNYSSELNVNALELDDSALYLCASSPSSDRSQETQYFGPGTRLLVL.

The chain links TRBV27 to TRBJ1-1; D may be TRBD1 (6 bases). CDR1 is MNHEY and CDR2 is SMNVEV in the germline V gene (reference sequence). V dropped 3 bases and J dropped 3 bases, with 14 bases sitting between them. The CDR3 is made up of 15 amino acids. CDR3 coding DNA: TGTGCCAGCAGTTTCGGGAGGGGGAAGTACACTGAAGCTTTCTTT. Its protein product is CASSFGRGKYTEAFF.

J is TRBJ1-1 and V is TRBV19, with D hard to call. V lost 1 base, J lost 0 bases, and 9 bases lay in between. Germline CDR1 and CDR2: LNHDA and SQIVND (reference sequence). The CDR3 spans 15 residues. In DNA form, the CDR3 reads TGTGCCAGTAGTATAGGGCCGGGAATGAACACTGAAGCTTTCTTT. Amino acid sequence: CASSIGPGMNTEAFF.

The V gene is TRBV10-2, the J gene TRBJ2-7; D gene unclear. Trimming shortened V by 4 bases and J by 4 bases, and 5 bases separated the two germline ends. Germline CDR1 and CDR2: WSHSY and SAAADI. The CDR3 extends over 11 amino acids. The CDR3 nucleotides are TGCGCCAGCAGTGTCTGGTACGAGCAGTACTTC. Translating gives CASSVWYEQYF.

This clone was detected a few times. This chain links TRBV5-1 with TRBJ1-3; possibly TRBD1 for D (5 bases). V shed 4 bases and J shed 4 bases, with 12 bases lying between them. The CDR3 is 14 amino acids. CDR1 SGHRS and CDR2 YFSETQ come from the germline V gene. The CDR3 nucleotides read TGCGCCAGCAGCGAAGGGACTCACGGAAACACCATATATTTT. It yields the protein CASSEGTHGNTIYF.

The V call is TRBV15, the J call TRBJ1-3; D unclear. This CDR3 has 15 residues. The germline V gene has CDR1 LNHNV and CDR2 YYDKDF (reference sequence). With 1 base removed from V and 2 bases from J, the gap between germline ends came to 9 bases. CDR3 nucleotides: TGTGCCACCAGCAGAGGGCTACTCACTGGAAACACCATATATTTT. Its translation is CATSRGLLTGNTIYF.

V usage is TRBV6-5 and J usage is TRBJ2-3, with D tentatively TRBD1 or TRBD2 (5 bases each). The germline V and J ends were trimmed by 6 bases and 0 bases, with 13 bases remaining between them. CDR3 length equals 15 residues. Germline CDR1 MNHEY, CDR2 SVGAGI. CDR3 loop: CASSRGAASTDTQYF. DNA for the CDR3: TGTGCCAGCAGCCGAGGGGCGGCCAGCACAGATACGCAGTATTTT.

This chain connects TRBV5-1 to TRBJ2-7, with 7 bases fitting TRBD1. The CDR3 totals 14 residues. Germline V gene lookup returns CDR1 SGHRS and CDR2 YFSETQ. Trimming cost V 4 bases and J 3 bases; bases outside gene matches: 7. CDR3 bases: TGCGCCAGCAGCGCCAAGGGACAGTACTACGAGCAGTACTTC. Its translation is CASSAKGQYYEQYF.

The chain combines TRBV6-5 with TRBJ1-6, with D tentatively TRBD1 (6 bases). CDR1 is MNHEY, CDR2 SVGAGI, per germline. Between the trimmed V and J ends, which lost 4 bases and 7 bases, there was a span of 17 bases. The CDR3 length is 16 residues. The CDR3 reads CASSSPGEGENSPLHF. The DNA for the CDR3 is TGTGCCAGCAGTTCACCGGGGGAGGGGGAGAATTCACCCCTCCACTTT.

The V and J genes are TRBV6-4 and TRBJ2-2, with a possible D match to TRBD1 (5 bases). The germline V and J ends were trimmed by 4 bases and 3 bases, with 12 bases remaining between them. Germline CDR1 and CDR2: MRHNA and SNTAGT. CDR3 length: 15 residues. The CDR3 sequence is CASSVGVDHTGELFF. CDR3 bases: TGTGCCAGCAGTGTAGGGGTGGACCACACCGGGGAGCTGTTTTTT.

The chain has TRBV7-8 and TRBJ2-5, with a possible D match to TRBD1 (5 bases). CDR3 length: 16 amino acids. Trimming stripped 2 bases from V and 3 bases from J, with 16 bases between. Germline CDR1 is SGHVS and CDR2 is FQNEAQ. Here the CDR3 DNA reads TGTGCCAGCAGCTTAAGGGCAGGGCCGTGGAAAGAGACCCAGTACTTC. Its protein is CASSLRAGPWKETQYF.

The CDR3 here is CSAVEENHGYTF. CDR3 sequence (DNA): TGCAGCGCGGTTGAGGAAAACCATGGCTACACCTTC. V gene TRBV29-1 combines with J gene TRBJ1-2; D gene unclear. The CDR3 has 12 residues. The germline V gene encodes CDR1 SQVTM and CDR2 ANQGSEA. V lost 7 bases, J lost 6 bases, and 15 bases lay in between.

The sample holds one count of this clone. The J gene is TRBJ1-2, the V gene TRBV4-1, with D tentatively TRBD1 (5 bases). Trimming cost V 4 bases and J 0 bases, with 12 bases left between them. CDR1 and CDR2 from the germline V gene are MGHRA and YSYEKL. This CDR3 is built from 15 residues. The CDR3 protein is CASSRTQDSNYGYTF. CDR3 nucleotides: TGCGCCAGCAGCCGAACACAGGATTCTAACTATGGCTACACCTTC.